This T cell receptor (beta chain) comes out of a study of regulatory T cells in long-lasting Graves disease. Time point denoted: newly diagnosed GD, antithyroid drugs for less than 3 months. PBMCs were the source of the RNA used for TCR sequencing. Arm-PCR with iRepertoire HTBI primers amplified the CDR3 regions for these TCR beta libraries. TCRdb re-analysed the multiplex PCR reads in MiXCR, keeping a single row per CDR3 protein. The sample gives 450,000 to 650,000 distinct CDR3 sequences, 15% to 20% of which show up once; around a quarter is in the top ten. This CDR3 comprises 15 residues. CDR1 DFQATT and CDR2 SNEGSKA come from the germline V gene (reference sequence). V lost 0 bases and J lost 3, with 12 bases in between. These sequences were also reported in another study, on T cells in Graves' hyperthyroidism and ophthalmopathy.

The receptor was isolated from a woman aged 35 to 60 with Graves disease. Sequencing was performed on peripheral blood mononuclear cells (PBMCs), taken at new diagnosis, from a patient treated with antithyroid drugs. The chain links TRBV20-1 to TRBJ1-5, with unresolved D. The CDR3 nucleotides read TGCAGTGCTAGAGATTCATCCCTATCCAATCAGCCCCAGCATTTT. Translation: CSARDSSLSNQPQHF.